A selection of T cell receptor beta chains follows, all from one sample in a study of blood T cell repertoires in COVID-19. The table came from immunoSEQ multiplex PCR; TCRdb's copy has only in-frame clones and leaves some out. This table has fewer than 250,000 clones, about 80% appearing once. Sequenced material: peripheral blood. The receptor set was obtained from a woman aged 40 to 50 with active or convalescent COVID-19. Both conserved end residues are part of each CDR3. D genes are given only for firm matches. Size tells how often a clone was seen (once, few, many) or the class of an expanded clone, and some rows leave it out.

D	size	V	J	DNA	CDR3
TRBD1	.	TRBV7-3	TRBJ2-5	TGTGCCAGCAGCCCCACGGGACAGGTTGACCAAGAGACCCAGTACTTC	CASSPTGQVDQETQYF
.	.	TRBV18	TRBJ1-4	TGTGCCAGCTCACCACCCAGTGCAACTAATGAAAAACTGTTTTTT	CASSPPSATNEKLFF
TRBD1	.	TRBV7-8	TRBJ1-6	TGTGCCAGCAGCCTAAGACAGGGGGCGAATAATTCACCCCTCCACTTT	CASSLRQGANNSPLHF
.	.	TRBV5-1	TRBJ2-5	TGCGCCAGCAGCTTGGTAGGGGGCCAAGAGACCCAGTACTTC	CASSLVGGQETQYF
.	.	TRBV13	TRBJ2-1	TGTGCCAGCAGCTTAGAGGGGGACGGAGTCGGCTCCTACAATGAGCAGTTCTTC	CASSLEGDGVGSYNEQFF
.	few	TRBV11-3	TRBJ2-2	TGTGCCAGCAGCTCCGGTCGGAGGGAATTAGACACCGGGGAGCTGTTTTTT	CASSSGRRELDTGELFF
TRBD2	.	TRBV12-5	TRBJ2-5	TGTGCTAGTGCCCCGACTAGCGCCCCTGGGACCCAGTACTTC	CASAPTSAPGTQYF
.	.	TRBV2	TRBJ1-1	TGTGCCAGCACCCCGGAGAGTTTGGGGAACACTGAAGCTTTCTTT	CASTPESLGNTEAFF
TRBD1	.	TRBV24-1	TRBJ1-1	TGTGCCACCAGAGGACAGGGGGATGGCACTGAAGCTTTCTTT	CATRGQGDGTEAFF
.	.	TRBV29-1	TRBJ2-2	TGCAGCGTTGACGGCGGGGGCAACACCGGGGAGCTGTTTTTT	CSVDGGGNTGELFF
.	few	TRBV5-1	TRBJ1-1	TGCGCCAGCAGCTTGGCCCATGGAGGGAACACTGAAGCTTTCTTT	CASSLAHGGNTEAFF
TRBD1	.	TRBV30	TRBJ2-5	TGTGCCTGGAGTTCAGGACAGGGGACGACCCAGTACTTC	CAWSSGQGTTQYF
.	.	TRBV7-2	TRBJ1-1	TGTGCCAGCAGCTTATCTTTCGGGAACACTGAAGCTTTCTTT	CASSLSFGNTEAFF
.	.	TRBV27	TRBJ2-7	TGTGCCAGCCGACGGGCGGGACTCCCCTACGAGCAGTACTTC	CASRRAGLPYEQYF
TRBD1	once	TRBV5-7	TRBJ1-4	TGTGCCAGCAGCTATGGACAGGGTCGGGCTGAAAAACTGTTTTTT	CASSYGQGRAEKLFF